The rows below give T cell receptor beta chains drawn from one sample of a study of cytomegalovirus exposure and HLA in healthy donors. TCRdb's copy holds only in-frame clones and misses some; the assay was immunoSEQ multiplex PCR. The table records about 96,000 clones, approximately 72% of them present only once. Sequenced: PBMCs. These receptors came from a woman in her sixties or seventies in good health and CMV-seropositive. Both conserved end residues are part of each CDR3. D genes are given only for firm matches. Size tells how often a clone was seen (once, few, many) or the class of an expanded clone, and some rows leave it out.

abundance: NA
d_gene: NA
j_gene: TRBJ1-5
v_gene: TRBV6-5
CDR3nt: TGTGCCAGCAGGGGGGGGGCCGGCAATCAGCCCCAGCATTTT
CDR3aa: CASRGGAGNQPQHF

abundance: NA
d_gene: NA
j_gene: TRBJ1-4
v_gene: TRBV28
CDR3nt: TGTGCCAGCCCCGTACTGCGGGGGGGGGAGGGAAAACTGTTTTTT
CDR3aa: CASPVLRGGEGKLFF

abundance: few
d_gene: TRBD2
j_gene: TRBJ2-2
v_gene: TRBV7-2
CDR3nt: TGTGCCAGCAGCTCGCGACTAGCGGGGGCGAACACCGGGGAGCTGTTTTTT
CDR3aa: CASSSRLAGANTGELFF

abundance: NA
d_gene: TRBD2
j_gene: TRBJ2-3
v_gene: TRBV13
CDR3nt: TGTGCCAGCAGCTTTTATGCTAGCGGGGGGGTAGGTACGCAGTATTTT
CDR3aa: CASSFYASGGVGTQYF

abundance: NA
d_gene: NA
j_gene: TRBJ2-7
v_gene: TRBV6-5
CDR3nt: TGTGCCAGCACCCGGGGGAGTGGGTCCTACGAGCAGTACTTC
CDR3aa: CASTRGSGSYEQYF

abundance: once
d_gene: NA
j_gene: TRBJ2-7
v_gene: TRBV6-5
CDR3nt: TGTGCCAGCAGCGAGACTACCCCGACGTGGGAGCAGTACTTC
CDR3aa: CASSETTPTWEQYF

abundance: few
d_gene: NA
j_gene: TRBJ1-2
v_gene: TRBV25-1
CDR3nt: TGTGCCAGCAGTGAAGAGGGCCGGAATGGCTACACCTTC
CDR3aa: CASSEEGRNGYTF

abundance: NA
d_gene: NA
j_gene: TRBJ2-7
v_gene: TRBV18
CDR3nt: TGTGCCAGCTCACCAGGTCTGCGAGGCGACTACGAGCAGTACTTC
CDR3aa: CASSPGLRGDYEQYF

abundance: NA
d_gene: NA
j_gene: TRBJ2-3
v_gene: TRBV5-1
CDR3nt: TGCGCCAGCAGTGTCCAGGGCGGCACAGATACGCAGTATTTT
CDR3aa: CASSVQGGTDTQYF

abundance: NA
d_gene: NA
j_gene: TRBJ2-7
v_gene: TRBV4-1
CDR3nt: TGCGCCAGCAGCCAACGTCTGATTCAGGGGCACTACGAGCAGTACTTC
CDR3aa: CASSQRLIQGHYEQYF

abundance: NA
d_gene: TRBD2
j_gene: TRBJ2-3
v_gene: TRBV2
CDR3nt: TGTGCCAGCAGTGGGGCTAGCGGGGCCCGCACAGATACGCAGTATTTT
CDR3aa: CASSGASGARTDTQYF

abundance: NA
d_gene: TRBD1
j_gene: TRBJ2-2
v_gene: TRBV9
CDR3nt: TGTGCCAGCAGCGTAGGGTACGGGATGAAGAGAACAGGGGGCAGCACCGGGGAGCTGTTTTTT
CDR3aa: CASSVGYGMKRTGGSTGELFF

abundance: NA
d_gene: NA
j_gene: TRBJ2-5
v_gene: TRBV21-1
CDR3nt: TGTGCCAGCCCTAGAGGAGAGACCCAGTACTTC
CDR3aa: CASPRGETQYF

abundance: few
d_gene: TRBD1
j_gene: TRBJ1-2
v_gene: TRBV7-9
CDR3nt: TGTGCCAGCAGCTTAGCCAGGGGGTTTGGCTACACCTTC
CDR3aa: CASSLARGFGYTF

abundance: NA
d_gene: NA
j_gene: TRBJ2-7
v_gene: TRBV29-1
CDR3nt: TGCAGCGTTGAACAGTTACGCCAGCAGTACTTC
CDR3aa: CSVEQLRQQYF

abundance: few
d_gene: NA
j_gene: TRBJ1-1
v_gene: TRBV28
CDR3nt: TGTGCCAGCAGTTTATATGGCAGGGGCAAGGGTGGGTCTGAAGCTTTCTTT
CDR3aa: CASSLYGRGKGGSEAFF

abundance: NA
d_gene: TRBD1
j_gene: TRBJ2-3
v_gene: TRBV4-1
CDR3nt: TGCGCCAGCAGCCAAGATGGGACAGGGGGACCCACAGATACGCAGTATTTT
CDR3aa: CASSQDGTGGPTDTQYF

abundance: few
d_gene: TRBD1
j_gene: TRBJ2-7
v_gene: TRBV5-1
CDR3nt: TGCGCCAGCAGCCAGACTCCCGGGGGACAGGGGATCAACGAGCAGTACTTC
CDR3aa: CASSQTPGGQGINEQYF

abundance: NA
d_gene: NA
j_gene: TRBJ2-7
v_gene: TRBV9
CDR3nt: TGTGCCAGCAGCGTCCGGGACTTCTCCTACGAGCAGTACTTC
CDR3aa: CASSVRDFSYEQYF

abundance: once
d_gene: TRBD2
j_gene: TRBJ2-1
v_gene: TRBV10-3
CDR3nt: TGTGCCATCAGGCCGAACGAAGGACTAGCGGGAGAGGGGGGCTCCTACAATGAGCAGTTCTTC
CDR3aa: CAIRPNEGLAGEGGSYNEQFF

abundance: NA
d_gene: NA
j_gene: TRBJ2-7
v_gene: TRBV27
CDR3nt: TGTGCCAGCAGTTTGGAGCGTACCTCCTACGAGCAGTACTTC
CDR3aa: CASSLERTSYEQYF

abundance: NA
d_gene: NA
j_gene: TRBJ1-6
v_gene: TRBV19
CDR3nt: TGTGCCAGTAGTATTGGACAGTATAATTCACCCCTCCACTTT
CDR3aa: CASSIGQYNSPLHF

abundance: NA
d_gene: NA
j_gene: TRBJ2-1
v_gene: TRBV27
CDR3nt: TGTGCCAGCAGTTCGGGCGGGGCCTACAATGAGCAGTTCTTC
CDR3aa: CASSSGGAYNEQFF

abundance: NA
d_gene: TRBD2
j_gene: TRBJ2-2
v_gene: TRBV19
CDR3nt: TGTGCCAGATGTATTGGACTAGCGAACACCGGGGAGCTGTTTTTT
CDR3aa: CARCIGLANTGELFF

abundance: NA
d_gene: TRBD1
j_gene: TRBJ2-7
v_gene: TRBV2
CDR3nt: TGTGCCAGCAGCGAGACAGGGTGGTCTTCCTACGAGCAGTACTTC
CDR3aa: CASSETGWSSYEQYF

abundance: NA
d_gene: TRBD1
j_gene: TRBJ1-5
v_gene: TRBV2
CDR3nt: TGTGCCAGCAGTCTGTCCCGGACAGGGGGTCAGCCCCAGCATTTT
CDR3aa: CASSLSRTGGQPQHF

abundance: NA
d_gene: TRBD1
j_gene: TRBJ1-2
v_gene: TRBV7-2
CDR3nt: TGTGCCAGCAGCACCCGGGACAGGGAAATGAACGACTATGGCTACACCTTC
CDR3aa: CASSTRDREMNDYGYTF

abundance: NA
d_gene: NA
j_gene: TRBJ1-3
v_gene: TRBV5-1
CDR3nt: TGCGCCAGCAGCACTGCGGGGGGCCACTCTGGAAACACCATATATTTT
CDR3aa: CASSTAGGHSGNTIYF

abundance: NA
d_gene: NA
j_gene: TRBJ1-2
v_gene: TRBV28
CDR3nt: TGTGCCAGCAGTAGCCGGACAGATGGCTACACCTTC
CDR3aa: CASSSRTDGYTF

abundance: NA
d_gene: TRBD1
j_gene: TRBJ2-4
v_gene: TRBV5-1
CDR3nt: TGCGCCAGCAGCTTTGGGACAGGGGAAAACATTCAGTACTTC
CDR3aa: CASSFGTGENIQYF

abundance: NA
d_gene: NA
j_gene: TRBJ1-1
v_gene: TRBV2
CDR3nt: TGTGCCAGCAGTTCGGACAGAAGTCTTGAAGCTTTCTTT
CDR3aa: CASSSDRSLEAFF

abundance: NA
d_gene: TRBD2
j_gene: TRBJ2-7
v_gene: TRBV9
CDR3nt: TGTGCCAGCAGCGTAGCTCTAGCGGGGGGACTTTACGAGCAGTACTTC
CDR3aa: CASSVALAGGLYEQYF

abundance: NA
d_gene: NA
j_gene: TRBJ2-3
v_gene: TRBV25-1
CDR3nt: TGTGCCAGTCCCCACCCTATATGCGGCACAGATACGCAGTATTTT
CDR3aa: CASPHPICGTDTQYF

abundance: NA
d_gene: TRBD1
j_gene: TRBJ2-3
v_gene: TRBV10-2
CDR3nt: TGCGCCAGCAGCACAGGGGTTTGGACAGATACGCAGTATTTT
CDR3aa: CASSTGVWTDTQYF

abundance: NA
d_gene: NA
j_gene: TRBJ2-3
v_gene: TRBV5-1
CDR3nt: TGCGCCAGCAGCTTGGGGGGCAGCACAGATACGCAGTATTTT
CDR3aa: CASSLGGSTDTQYF

abundance: NA
d_gene: TRBD1
j_gene: TRBJ1-1
v_gene: TRBV29-1
CDR3nt: TGCAGCGTTGAGGGACAGGGGGGCGACGGCACTGAAGCTTTCTTT
CDR3aa: CSVEGQGGDGTEAFF

abundance: NA
d_gene: TRBD1
j_gene: TRBJ1-2
v_gene: TRBV10-1
CDR3nt: TGCGCCAGCAGTGCCGGAGGAACAGGGGGAGATTCGAACTATGGCTACACCTTC
CDR3aa: CASSAGGTGGDSNYGYTF

abundance: NA
d_gene: NA
j_gene: TRBJ1-1
v_gene: TRBV6-5
CDR3nt: TGTGCCAGCAGTCAACCCTGGCAGTTGAACACTGAAGCTTTCTTT
CDR3aa: CASSQPWQLNTEAFF

abundance: NA
d_gene: NA
j_gene: TRBJ2-5
v_gene: TRBV5-4
CDR3nt: TGTGCCAGCAGCTTGTGGGCGTTACAAGAGACCCAGTACTTC
CDR3aa: CASSLWALQETQYF

abundance: NA
d_gene: NA
j_gene: TRBJ1-1
v_gene: TRBV28
CDR3nt: TGTGCCAGCAGTTCGTTACTTCAGGGCAACACTGAAGCTTTCTTT
CDR3aa: CASSSLLQGNTEAFF

abundance: NA
d_gene: NA
j_gene: TRBJ1-6
v_gene: TRBV19
CDR3nt: TGTGCCAGTAGTATGAGAGAGGGCTACCATTCACCCCTCCACTTT
CDR3aa: CASSMREGYHSPLHF

abundance: NA
d_gene: TRBD2
j_gene: TRBJ2-5
v_gene: TRBV9
CDR3nt: TGTGCCAGCAGCTTGAGCGGGGGGGCGGAGACCCAGTACTTC
CDR3aa: CASSLSGGAETQYF

abundance: NA
d_gene: TRBD2
j_gene: TRBJ2-5
v_gene: TRBV18
CDR3nt: TGTGCCAGCTCAGATCTAGCGGGGATTCAAGAGACCCAGTACTTC
CDR3aa: CASSDLAGIQETQYF

abundance: NA
d_gene: TRBD1
j_gene: TRBJ2-3
v_gene: TRBV10-1
CDR3nt: TGCGCCAGCAGTAGCCGCCGGGACAGGGGAACAGATACGCAGTATTTT
CDR3aa: CASSSRRDRGTDTQYF

abundance: few
d_gene: NA
j_gene: TRBJ2-3
v_gene: TRBV30
CDR3nt: TGTGCCTGGAGTCCCCTAGCGTCCTTAGATACGCAGTATTTT
CDR3aa: CAWSPLASLDTQYF

abundance: NA
d_gene: TRBD1
j_gene: TRBJ2-5
v_gene: TRBV7-2
CDR3nt: TGTGCCAGCAGCCTCAACCCCAGGGGGCTTGGAGAGACCCAGTACTTC
CDR3aa: CASSLNPRGLGETQYF

abundance: NA
d_gene: NA
j_gene: TRBJ2-2
v_gene: TRBV10-3
CDR3nt: TGTGCCATCAGTGAGTCACAGGCGGCCACCGGGGAGCTGTTTTTT
CDR3aa: CAISESQAATGELFF

abundance: once
d_gene: TRBD1
j_gene: TRBJ1-5
v_gene: TRBV28
CDR3nt: TGTGCCAGCAGACAGGGGGGCGTTAGCAATCAGCCCCAGCATTTT
CDR3aa: CASRQGGVSNQPQHF

abundance: NA
d_gene: NA
j_gene: TRBJ2-1
v_gene: TRBV5-4
CDR3nt: TGTGCCAGCAGCCTCGGACAGTCTTTCTACAATGAGCAGTTCTTC
CDR3aa: CASSLGQSFYNEQFF

abundance: NA
d_gene: TRBD1
j_gene: TRBJ1-5
v_gene: TRBV5-6
CDR3nt: TGTGCCAGCAGCAAGGACGTCGGGACAGGGGTTAATCAGCCCCAGCATTTT
CDR3aa: CASSKDVGTGVNQPQHF

abundance: NA
d_gene: NA
j_gene: TRBJ1-6
v_gene: TRBV23-1
CDR3nt: TGCGCCAGCAGTCAATCGGACAGCTCCTATAATTCACCCCTCCACTTT
CDR3aa: CASSQSDSSYNSPLHF

abundance: NA
d_gene: TRBD1
j_gene: TRBJ1-2
v_gene: TRBV6-1
CDR3nt: TGTGCCAGCGGAAACAGGGGGCTCAACTATGGCTACACCTTC
CDR3aa: CASGNRGLNYGYTF

abundance: NA
d_gene: TRBD2
j_gene: TRBJ2-5
v_gene: TRBV2
CDR3nt: TGTGCCGGTTTTACTAGCGGGAAAATCGAGACCCAGTACTTC
CDR3aa: CAGFTSGKIETQYF

abundance: once
d_gene: NA
j_gene: TRBJ1-3
v_gene: TRBV9
CDR3nt: TGTGCCAGCAGCGAGAGGGAGGGGGTTGGAAACACCATATATTTT
CDR3aa: CASSEREGVGNTIYF

abundance: NA
d_gene: TRBD1
j_gene: TRBJ1-5
v_gene: TRBV6-5
CDR3nt: TGTGCCAGCAGTTGGGACAGGGACCCCAATCAGCCCCAGCATTTT
CDR3aa: CASSWDRDPNQPQHF

abundance: NA
d_gene: NA
j_gene: TRBJ1-1
v_gene: TRBV5-1
CDR3nt: TGCGCCAGCAGCTTGATCCGGGGCACTGAAGCTTTCTTT
CDR3aa: CASSLIRGTEAFF

abundance: NA
d_gene: TRBD2
j_gene: TRBJ2-7
v_gene: TRBV18
CDR3nt: TGTGCCAGCTCACCACCGACTAGCGGGAGATTCTACGAGCAGTACTTC
CDR3aa: CASSPPTSGRFYEQYF

abundance: NA
d_gene: NA
j_gene: TRBJ1-2
v_gene: TRBV9
CDR3nt: TGTGCCAGCAGCGTGGCAGGGTCTAACTATGGCTACACCTTC
CDR3aa: CASSVAGSNYGYTF